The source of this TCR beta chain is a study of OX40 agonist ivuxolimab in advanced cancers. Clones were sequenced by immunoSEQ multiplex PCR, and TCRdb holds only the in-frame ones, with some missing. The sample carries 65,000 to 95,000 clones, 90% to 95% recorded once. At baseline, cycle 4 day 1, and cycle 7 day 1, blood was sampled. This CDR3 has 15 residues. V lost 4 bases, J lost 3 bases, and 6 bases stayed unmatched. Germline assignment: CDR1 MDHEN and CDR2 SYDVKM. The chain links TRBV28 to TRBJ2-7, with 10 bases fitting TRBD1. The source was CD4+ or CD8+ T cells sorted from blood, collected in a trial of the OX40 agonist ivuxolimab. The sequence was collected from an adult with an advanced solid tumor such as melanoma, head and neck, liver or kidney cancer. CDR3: CASSWTGGNYYEQYF. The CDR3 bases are TGTGCCAGCAGTTGGACAGGGGGGAATTACTACGAGCAGTACTTC. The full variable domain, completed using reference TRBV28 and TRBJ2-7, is DVKVTQSSRYLVKRTGEKVFLECVQDMDHENMFWYRQDPGLGLRLIYFSYDVKMKEKGDIPEGYSVSREKKERFSLILESASTNQTSMYLCASSWTGGNYYEQYFGPGTRLTVT.